This entry features one T cell receptor (beta chain) sequence. These data originate in a study of cytomegalovirus exposure and HLA in healthy donors. CDR1 is SNHLY, CDR2 FYNNEI, per germline. V shed 6 bases and J 5 bases; nucleotides not matched to a gene: 7. The CDR3 contains 15 residues. Produced via immunoSEQ multiplex PCR; TCRdb's table is partial and in-frame only. The data show about 330,000 clones, 86% seen once. The clonotype was recovered from a woman aged 18-29 years in good health and CMV-seronegative. This chain joins TRBV2 and TRBJ1-1, with 12 bases matching TRBD1. The sample consisted of PBMCs. CDR3 protein: CASSGTGGSWTEAFF. CDR3 nucleotides: TGTGCCAGCAGCGGGACAGGGGGCTCTTGGACTGAAGCTTTCTTT. Full variable domain (missing parts from reference TRBV2 and TRBJ1-1): EPEVTQTPSHQVTQMGQEVILRCVPISNHLYFYWYRQILGQKVEFLVSFYNNEISEKSEIFDDQFSVERPDGSNFTLKIRSTKLEDSAMYFCASSGTGGSWTEAFFGQGTRLTVV.